This T cell receptor (beta chain) comes out of a study of blood T cell repertoires in COVID-19. Only in-frame clones appear in the TCRdb table, and some are missing; sequencing was by immunoSEQ multiplex PCR. Among some 150,000 clones, approximately 83% were seen once, and the ten largest hold less than 3%. The sequencing sample was made of peripheral blood. The TCR comes from a human donor with acute or convalescent COVID-19. The donor label of this sample is uncertain.

CDR3 nucleotides: TGTGCCAGCAGCCTTAGGACAGGTTCCGAGCAGTACTTC. It specifies CASSLRTGSEQYF. The chain is built from TRBV7-3 and TRBJ2-7; TRBD1 agrees at 7 bases. The germline CDR1 and CDR2 sequences are SGHTA and FQGTGA. The CDR3 spans 13 residues. V dropped 5 bases and J dropped 6; count of bases not matched to a gene: 7.